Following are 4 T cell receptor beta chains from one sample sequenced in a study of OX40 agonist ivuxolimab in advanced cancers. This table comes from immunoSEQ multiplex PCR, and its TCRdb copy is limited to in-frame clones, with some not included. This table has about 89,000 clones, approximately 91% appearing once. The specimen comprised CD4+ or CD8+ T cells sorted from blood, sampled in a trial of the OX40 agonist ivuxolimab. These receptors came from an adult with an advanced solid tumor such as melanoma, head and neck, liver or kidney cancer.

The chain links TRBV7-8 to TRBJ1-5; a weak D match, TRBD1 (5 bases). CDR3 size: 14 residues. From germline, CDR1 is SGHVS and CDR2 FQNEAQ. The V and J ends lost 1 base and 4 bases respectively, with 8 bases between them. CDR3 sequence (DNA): TGTGCCAGCAGCTTAGGACAGAGTAATCAGCCCCAGCATTTT. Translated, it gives CASSLGQSNQPQHF.

The CDR3 sequence is CASSSSLQGGVEKLFF. DNA of the CDR3: TGTGCCAGCAGTTCCAGCCTACAGGGTGGGGTTGAAAAACTGTTTTTT. This sequence joins TRBV28 and TRBJ1-4, with D possibly matching TRBD1 (6 bases). V was trimmed by 4 bases and J by 7 bases, leaving 19 bases between them. Looked up from germline, CDR1 is MDHEN and CDR2 is SYDVKM. The CDR3 runs 16 residues.

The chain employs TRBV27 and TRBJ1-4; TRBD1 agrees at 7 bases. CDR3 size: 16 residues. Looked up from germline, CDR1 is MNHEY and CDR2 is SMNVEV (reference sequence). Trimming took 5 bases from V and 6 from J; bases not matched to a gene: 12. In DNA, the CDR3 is TGTGCCAGCAGTCCTACAGGGGCCCGGAGGGATGAAAAACTGTTTTTT. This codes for CASSPTGARRDEKLFF. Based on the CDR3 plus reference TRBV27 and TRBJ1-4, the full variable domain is EAQVTQNPRYLITVTGKKLTVTCSQNMNHEYMSWYRQDPGLGLRQIYYSMNVEVTDKGDVPEGYKVSRKEKRNFPLILESPSPNQTSLYFCASSPTGARRDEKLFFGSGTQLSVL.

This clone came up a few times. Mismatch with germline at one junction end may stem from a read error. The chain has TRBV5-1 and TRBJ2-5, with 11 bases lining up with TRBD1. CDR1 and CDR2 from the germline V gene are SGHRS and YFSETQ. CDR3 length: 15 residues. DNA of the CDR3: TGCGCCAGCAGCGCTGAGGGGACAGGGGGTTCACCCGGGGACTTC. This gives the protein CASSAEGTGGSPGDF.